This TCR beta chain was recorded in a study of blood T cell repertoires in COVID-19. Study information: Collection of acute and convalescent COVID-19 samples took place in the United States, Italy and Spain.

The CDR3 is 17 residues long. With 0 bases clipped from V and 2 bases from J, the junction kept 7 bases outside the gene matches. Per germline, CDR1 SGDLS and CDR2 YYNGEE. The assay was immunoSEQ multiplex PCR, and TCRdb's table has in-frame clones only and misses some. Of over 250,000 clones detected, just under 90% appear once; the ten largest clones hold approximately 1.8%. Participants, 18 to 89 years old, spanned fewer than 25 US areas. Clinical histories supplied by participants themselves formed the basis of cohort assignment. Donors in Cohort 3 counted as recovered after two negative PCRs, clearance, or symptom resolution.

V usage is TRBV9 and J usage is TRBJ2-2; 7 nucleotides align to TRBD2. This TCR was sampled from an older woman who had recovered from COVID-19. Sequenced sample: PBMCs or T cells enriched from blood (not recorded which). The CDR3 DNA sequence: TGTGCCAGCAGCGTAGCGGGAGGTGGGGGAAACACCGGGGAGCTGTTTTTT. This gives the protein CASSVAGGGGNTGELFF.